Presented here are 13 T cell receptor beta chains from one specimen sequenced in a study of CD8 T cells in Susac syndrome. With random hexamers, 0.5 to 1 ug RNA was reverse transcribed. TCRdb re-analysed the immunoSEQ multiplex PCR reads in MiXCR, keeping a single row per CDR3 protein. The table lists some 220,000 distinct CDR3 sequences, around 96% of them singletons, with about 0.091% in the top ten. The sequenced sample was CD4+ T cells from PBMCs. Receptors originate from a human donor with multiple sclerosis.

The chain employs TRBV27 and TRBJ2-1, with TRBD1 matching 9 bases. The CDR3 runs to 16 residues. V lost 5 bases to trimming and J lost 7 bases; unmatched junction nucleotides: 12. Germline CDR1 MNHEY, CDR2 SMNVEV (reference sequence). As DNA, the CDR3 is TGTGCCAGCAGTCCGAGCAGCGGGACAGGGAGGAATGAGCAGTTCTTC. Protein product: CASSPSSGTGRNEQFF.

The chain is built from TRBV3-1 and TRBJ2-7; the match to TRBD2 covers 10 bases. Unmatched junction bases numbered 7, after V lost 6 bases and J lost 2 bases. The V gene's germline CDR1 is LGHDT and CDR2 YNNKEL (reference sequence). This CDR3 is 15 amino acids long. This CDR3 reads CASSPGLAGAYEQYF. The CDR3 DNA sequence: TGTGCCAGCAGTCCCGGGCTAGCGGGGGCCTACGAGCAGTACTTC.

V usage is TRBV29-1 and J usage is TRBJ2-7; D is undetermined. The CDR3 has 14 amino acids. Per the germline V gene, CDR1 is SQVTM and CDR2 is ANQGSEA. Trimming removed 7 bases at V and 0 bases at J, with 16 bases between. CDR3 in amino acids: CSAGPSLSSYEQYF. CDR3 DNA: TGCAGCGCCGGGCCCAGTTTAAGCTCCTACGAGCAGTACTTC.

The chain is built from TRBV3-1 and TRBJ1-1, with D perhaps matching TRBD1 (5 bases). CDR3 length: 14 residues. With 5 bases removed from V and 1 base from J, the gap between germline ends came to 11 bases. Germline CDR1 reads LGHDT; CDR2 reads YNNKEL (reference sequence). The DNA of the CDR3 is TGTGCCAGCAGCTCTCAGGGACCGAACACTGAAGCTTTCTTT. It specifies CASSSQGPNTEAFF.

This chain joins TRBV29-1 and TRBJ2-3; 9 nucleotides match TRBD2. Per the germline V gene, CDR1 is SQVTM and CDR2 is ANQGSEA. Trimming cost V 0 bases and J 6 bases; bases outside gene matches: 16. The CDR3 sequence is 18 residues long. The CDR3 protein is CSVEEGHLLAGPFDTQYF. CDR3 DNA sequence: TGCAGCGTTGAAGAGGGACACTTACTAGCGGGTCCTTTCGATACGCAGTATTTT.

The chain combines TRBV2 with TRBJ1-2, with D perhaps TRBD1 (6 bases). This CDR3 has 13 residues. Germline CDR1 is SNHLY and CDR2 is FYNNEI. Trimming removed 5 bases at V and 8 bases at J, with 15 bases between. The CDR3 region is CASSYRQEQGYTF. The DNA of the CDR3 is TGTGCCAGCAGTTACCGACAGGAGCAGGGCTACACCTTC. Full variable domain (remainder filled in from reference TRBV2 and TRBJ1-2): EPEVTQTPSHQVTQMGQEVILRCVPISNHLYFYWYRQILGQKVEFLVSFYNNEISEKSEIFDDQFSVERPDGSNFTLKIRSTKLEDSAMYFCASSYRQEQGYTFGSGTRLTVV.

This sequence joins TRBV21-1 and TRBJ2-7; the D call of TRBD1 is as the table states it, not checked on the DNA. TRBV21-1 is classified as a pseudogene. The CDR3 length is 15 residues. The CDR3 DNA reads TGTGCCAGCAGCAAAGCGGCGGGACAGCTCTACGAGCAGTACTTC. Encoded protein: CASSKAAGQLYEQYF.

The rearrangement uses TRBV29-1 and TRBJ2-1, with 15 bases matching TRBD2. The length of the CDR3 is 17 residues. Germline-derived CDR1 and CDR2 are SQVTM and ANQGSEA. Trimming took 4 bases from V and 4 from J; bases not matched to a gene: 8. The CDR3 reads CSVVGLAGGRKYNEQFF. CDR3 DNA: TGCAGCGTTGTAGGACTAGCGGGAGGGAGAAAGTACAATGAGCAGTTCTTC.

This sequence joins TRBV12-5 and TRBJ1-1; D gene unclear. CDR3 length: 11 residues. Germline V gives CDR1 LGHNT, CDR2 FRNRAP. V gave up 6 bases and J gave up 2 bases, with 4 bases separating them. The CDR3 region is CASGVNTEAFF. The CDR3 DNA sequence: TGTGCTAGTGGCGTAAACACTGAAGCTTTCTTT.

This chain uses TRBV5-1 with TRBJ2-5; a possible D gene is TRBD2 (6 bases). The CDR3 runs 13 residues. CDR1 is SGHRS, CDR2 YFSETQ, per germline. The V end was cut by 4 bases, the J end by 5 bases, with 12 bases between. This CDR3 is CASSGGERETQYF. The CDR3 bases are TGCGCCAGCAGCGGCGGGGAGCGGGAGACCCAGTACTTC.

The chain links TRBV2 to TRBJ2-1, with D tentatively TRBD2 (5 bases). Trimming stripped 7 bases from V and 5 bases from J, with 18 bases between. The germline CDR1 and CDR2 sequences are SNHLY and FYNNEI. This CDR3 has 15 amino acids. In nucleotides, the CDR3 is TGTGCCAGCACCCACCGGAGGCTACCTAACAATGAGCAGTTCTTC. Its translation: CASTHRRLPNNEQFF.

This rearrangement joins TRBV5-1 to TRBJ2-4; 10 bases match TRBD2. Unmatched junction bases numbered 3, after V lost 1 base and J lost 5 bases. This CDR3 spans 15 amino acids. In germline, CDR1 is SGHRS, CDR2 YFSETQ. This chain's CDR3 is CASSLLGLAENIQYF. CDR3 DNA: TGCGCCAGCAGCTTGCTTGGACTAGCGGAAAACATTCAGTACTTC.

The V gene is TRBV4-1, the J gene TRBJ2-1; no clear D. There are 16 residues in the CDR3. V was clipped by 1 base and J by 0 bases, with 10 bases between them. Germline CDR1 MGHRA, CDR2 YSYEKL. CDR3 nucleotides: TGCGCCAGCAGCCAAGTAGACCTTCTCTCCTACAATGAGCAGTTCTTC. Encoded protein: CASSQVDLLSYNEQFF.